The table lists the clone carrying this T cell receptor (beta chain) with many counts. V was pared by 2 bases and J by 3 bases, with 11 bases between. The germline gives CDR1 SGHVS, CDR2 FQNEAQ. The CDR3 extends over 16 amino acids. Construction of the TCRbeta library involved unique molecular identifiers. One entry per CDR3 protein results from TCRdb running MiXCR on the PCR reads. In the table there are over 150,000 distinct CDR3 sequences, about 6.6% of which are singletons. The data stem from a study of T-cell reconstitution after alpha-beta-depleted transplantation in children. This specimen was PBMCs, taken before TCRalphabeta/CD19-depleted stem cell transplant. This clonotype originated in a boy aged 2 to 10 with acute lymphoblastic leukemia, due to receive a stem cell transplant. The genes are TRBV7-8 and TRBJ2-6; D is undetermined. For the CDR3, the DNA is TGTGCCAGCAGCTTATGGGCCTCCAGTGGGGCCAACGTCCTGACTTTC. It encodes CASSLWASSGANVLTF.